The 27 T cell receptor beta chains reported below all come from one sample, sequenced in a study of blood T cells in healthy people across ages. The authors ran a second PCR of roughly 6 to 12 cycles using a sample-barcoded 5' primer and a J-beta primer mix. TCRdb re-derived calls from the 5' RACE reads in MiXCR, one entry per CDR3 protein. The sample has about 780,000 distinct CDR3 sequences, approximately 24% seen once. This sample was shared with a second study, whose subject was T cells of mothers and their children.

Sequenced material: blood. The receptors here all came from a boy aged 5 to 17 in good health.

The V gene is TRBV28, the J gene TRBJ2-7, with D tentatively TRBD2 (6 bases). The germline V gene has CDR1 MDHEN and CDR2 SYDVKM. V was pared by 6 bases and J by 3 bases, with 12 bases between. There are 13 residues in the CDR3. As DNA, the CDR3 is TGTGCCAGCAGGACCGGGACTGACTACGAGCAGTACTTC. It translates to CASRTGTDYEQYF.

This chain joins TRBV27 and TRBJ1-1, with D possibly matching TRBD1 (5 bases). Germline V gene data show CDR1 as MNHEY and CDR2 as SMNVEV (reference sequence). The CDR3 runs to 14 residues. The ends were cut back, 5 bases at V and 3 bases at J, with 13 bases in the middle. CDR3 coding DNA: TGTGCCAGCAGTCCCACCGGGGCATACACTGAAGCTTTCTTT. Its protein product is CASSPTGAYTEAFF.

This clonotype was detected a few times. This chain links TRBV20-1 with TRBJ2-7, with D possibly being TRBD1 (6 bases). Germline V gene data show CDR1 as DFQATT and CDR2 as SNEGSKA (reference sequence). The CDR3 totals 13 residues. V lost 3 bases and J lost 5, with 14 bases in between. The CDR3 sequence: CSASLVGADEQYF. In DNA, the CDR3 is TGCAGTGCTAGCCTGGTGGGGGCGGACGAGCAGTACTTC.

The rearrangement links TRBV11-2 to TRBJ2-2, with D possibly called TRBD1 or TRBD2 (5 bases each). Germline assignment: CDR1 SGHAT and CDR2 FQNNGV. V was clipped by 5 bases and J by 4 bases, with 14 bases between them. The CDR3 is 15 residues long. The CDR3 loop reads CASSPEGHPTGELFF. CDR3 sequence (DNA): TGTGCCAGCAGCCCCGAGGGGCACCCCACCGGGGAGCTGTTTTTT.

This clonotype has only a few counts. The CDR3: CASSVGGQARRWEQFF. As DNA, the CDR3 is TGTGCCAGCAGCGTAGGGGGACAGGCCCGTCGGTGGGAGCAGTTCTTC. This chain connects TRBV5-6 to TRBJ2-5; 8 bases are shared with TRBD1. Matching the DNA end better, TRBJ2-1 makes the J call doubtful. Per the germline V gene, CDR1 is SGHDT and CDR2 is YYEEEE. The CDR3 is made up of 16 amino acids.

This rearrangement joins TRBV5-4 to TRBJ2-3; D gene ambiguous. Germline V CDR1 and CDR2: SGHNT, YYREEE (reference sequence). Trimming took 4 bases from V and 5 from J, leaving 8 bases between them. The CDR3 contains 12 residues. DNA of the CDR3: TGTGCCAGCAGCCAAAGCCGAGATACGCAGTATTTT. Translated, it gives CASSQSRDTQYF.

The CDR3 region has the DNA TGTGCCAGCAGCGTAGGGAATAGCGGTGCCTACGAGCAGTACTTC. This codes for CASSVGNSGAYEQYF. The genes are TRBV9 and TRBJ2-7, with a tentative D call TRBD2 (6 bases). Trimming stripped 0 bases from V and 2 bases from J, with 12 bases between. Germline V gives CDR1 SGDLS, CDR2 YYNGEE. CDR3 length: 15 residues.

V usage is TRBV5-1 and J usage is TRBJ2-7, with a weak D call TRBD1 (6 bases). Germline CDR1 reads SGHRS; CDR2 reads YFSETQ. The V and J ends lost 5 bases and 3 bases respectively, with 12 bases between them. There are 13 residues in the CDR3. CDR3 amino acids: CASSSGDLYEQYF. The CDR3 DNA is TGCGCCAGCAGTTCAGGGGACCTCTACGAGCAGTACTTC. Looking up the rest from reference TRBV5-1 and TRBJ2-7 gives the full variable domain: KAGVTQTPRYLIKTRGQQVTLSCSPISGHRSVSWYQQTPGQGLQFLFEYFSETQRNKGNFPGRFSGRQFSNSRSEMNVSTLELGDSALYLCASSSGDLYEQYFGPGTRLTVT.

A few counts support this clonotype. The rearrangement joins TRBV9 to TRBJ2-5, with 9 bases fitting TRBD2. The last part of the DNA fits TRBJ2-1 better; the J call may be wrong. This CDR3 is built from 16 residues. Germline loops: CDR1 SGDLS, CDR2 YYNGEE. The CDR3 DNA is TGTGCCAGCAGCGTAGGTATAAGCGGGGGGCTGGATGAGCAGTTCTTC. This sequence encodes CASSVGISGGLDEQFF.

The V gene is TRBV6-2 or TRBV6-3, the J gene TRBJ1-1; D ambiguous. Trimming took off 6 bases at V and 6 bases at J, with 20 bases between the two ends. The CDR3 runs to 15 residues. Germline V gene sequence: CDR1 MNHEY, CDR2 SVGEGT. CDR3 protein: CASSDTWTGYAEAFF. The CDR3 bases are TGTGCCAGCAGCGATACTTGGACGGGGTACGCTGAAGCTTTCTTT.

The chain uses TRBV7-9 and TRBJ1-1; possibly TRBD1 for D (6 bases). The CDR3 length is 15 residues. The V gene lost 5 bases and the J gene lost 8 bases, with 21 bases spanning the gap. Looked up from germline, CDR1 is SEHNR and CDR2 is FQNEAQ (reference sequence). CDR3 DNA: TGTGCCAGCAGCCCTCAGGGCGGCACAGGGTCCGAAGCTTTCTTT. This translates into CASSPQGGTGSEAFF.

This clonotype was recorded a few times. One end of the junction is discordant with germline, which a read error may explain. This sequence joins TRBV7-6 and TRBJ2-5; TRBD1 aligns across 7 bases. The CDR3 has 15 amino acids. Per germline, CDR1 SGHVS and CDR2 FNYEAQ. CDR3 protein: CAGSFGQARQETQYF. CDR3 nucleotide sequence: TGTGCCGGCAGCTTCGGACAGGCGCGTCAAGAGACCCAGTACTTC. The full variable domain, rest sourced from reference TRBV7-6 and TRBJ2-5, is GAGVSQSPRYKVTKRGQDVALRCDPISGHVSLYWYRQALGQGPEFLTYFNYEAQQDKSGLPNDRFSAERPEGSISTLTIQRTEQRDSAMYRCAGSFGQARQETQYFGPGTRLLVL.

This clonotype was detected only a few times. This sequence joins TRBV6-5 and TRBJ2-5; tentatively, D is TRBD1 or TRBD2 (6 bases each). The CDR3 extends over 16 amino acids. V was clipped by 0 bases and J by 5 bases, with 16 bases between them. Germline V lookup: CDR1 MNHEY, CDR2 SVGAGI. In DNA form, the CDR3 reads TGTGCCAGCAGTTACTCCGAGTCGGGGGCCCTGGAGACCCAGTACTTC. Its protein is CASSYSESGALETQYF.

This clonotype has a handful of counts. The chain carries TRBV20-1 and TRBJ2-1, with D possibly TRBD2 on 6 matching bases. The CDR3 has 14 residues. Germline values: CDR1 DFQATT, CDR2 SNEGSKA (reference sequence). V was shortened by 5 bases and J by 9 bases, with 20 bases between the two germline ends. The CDR3 DNA sequence: TGCAGTGCTTTTGCGGGGTGGCGGGGAGCTGAGCAGTTCTTC. This translates into CSAFAGWRGAEQFF.

This clonotype was seen repeatedly, ten times or more. An end of the junction differs from the germline gene, which may be a read error. J is TRBJ2-1 and V is TRBV7-9; possibly TRBD2 for D (6 bases). CDR3 length: 13 amino acids. CDR1 and CDR2 (germline): SEHNR, FQNEAQ (reference sequence). Here the CDR3 DNA reads TGCGCCAGCAGCTTGGGGGGTGGGAATGAGCAGTTCTTC. Translating gives CASSLGGGNEQFF.

The chain combines TRBV5-1 with TRBJ2-7, with a possible D match to TRBD1 (6 bases). The CDR3 is 15 amino acids. Per the germline V gene, CDR1 is SGHRS and CDR2 is YFSETQ. V gave up 0 bases and J gave up 0 bases, with 10 bases separating them. The CDR3 loop reads CASSLVGQSSYEQYF. The CDR3 coding sequence is TGCGCCAGCAGCTTGGTTGGACAGAGCTCCTACGAGCAGTACTTC.

Turning to this clonotype: A read error may produce the germline difference seen at one junction end. This rearrangement joins TRBV5-5 to TRBJ2-1; no clear D gene. The CDR3 is 13 residues long. Per germline, CDR1 SGHKS and CDR2 YYEKEE (reference sequence). In DNA form, the CDR3 reads TGTGCCAGCAGCTTGGTCCCCTACAATGAGCGGTTCTTC. Protein: CASSLVPYNERFF.

This clonotype turned up a few times. This sequence joins TRBV7-9 and TRBJ1-1; 7 nucleotides align to TRBD1. CDR3 length: 13 residues. V dropped 4 bases and J dropped 3; count of bases not matched to a gene: 2. The germline V gene encodes CDR1 SEHNR and CDR2 FQNEAQ (reference sequence). This CDR3 reads CASSSGQDTEAFF. CDR3 DNA: TGTGCCAGCAGCTCCGGACAGGACACTGAAGCTTTCTTT.

The V gene is TRBV9, the J gene TRBJ2-7; D gene ambiguous. Germline V gives CDR1 SGDLS, CDR2 YYNGEE. CDR3 length: 15 residues. The ends were cut back, 0 bases at V and 3 bases at J, with 13 bases in the middle. For the CDR3, the DNA is TGTGCCAGCAGCGTAGGAGGTGGGCAGTTCTACGAGCAGTACTTC. Amino acid sequence: CASSVGGGQFYEQYF. Full variable domain (remainder filled in from reference TRBV9 and TRBJ2-7): DSGVTQTPKHLITATGQRVTLRCSPRSGDLSVYWYQQSLDQGLQFLIQYYNGEERAKGNILERFSAQQFPDLHSELNLSSLELGDSALYFCASSVGGGQFYEQYFGPGTRLTVT.

The chain carries TRBV7-8 and TRBJ2-1; TRBD2 matches at 10 bases. After removal of 1 base from V and 7 bases from J, the junction contained 7 bases not matched to a gene. This CDR3 has 16 residues. Per germline, CDR1 SGHVS and CDR2 FQNEAQ. The CDR3 is CASSLEGSGGLNEQFF. The CDR3 DNA reads TGTGCCAGCAGCTTAGAAGGTAGCGGGGGGTTGAATGAGCAGTTCTTC.

The sample holds one count of this clonotype. A read error may account for a junction end that differs from germline. The J gene is TRBJ1-1, the V gene TRBV9; D may be TRBD1 (5 bases). The germline V gene has CDR1 SGDLS and CDR2 YYNGEE. The CDR3 sequence is 14 residues long. This CDR3 is CASSVEDGGTEDFF. Here the CDR3 DNA reads TGTGCCAGCAGCGTAGAGGATGGGGGGACTGAAGATTTCTTT.

The rearrangement links TRBV19 to TRBJ2-2; D is ambiguous. Trimming left V 5 bases short and J 7 bases short, with 11 bases between. Germline V gives CDR1 LNHDA, CDR2 SQIVND (reference sequence). The CDR3 loop spans 13 amino acids. The CDR3 here is CASSEVPNGELFF. CDR3 bases: TGTGCCAGTAGTGAGGTGCCTAACGGGGAGCTGTTTTTT.

This clonotype was picked up a small number of times. This rearrangement joins TRBV3-1 to TRBJ2-1; possible D gene TRBD1, 6 bases. The germline CDR1 and CDR2 sequences are LGHDT and YNNKEL (reference sequence). The CDR3 contains 17 residues. The V end was cut by 0 bases, the J end by 3 bases, with 15 bases between. The CDR3 nucleotides read TGTGCCAGCAGCCAAGATCCCTTGGGGGACATCTACAATGAGCAGTTCTTC. Amino acid sequence: CASSQDPLGDIYNEQFF.

The chain uses TRBV12-3 or TRBV12-4 and TRBJ1-6; a possible D gene is TRBD1 (5 bases). V lost 6 bases and J lost 7, with 13 bases in between. The length of the CDR3 is 14 residues. The CDR3 sequence: CASSAQGKNSPLHF. The CDR3 nucleotides are TGTGCCAGCAGCGCCCAGGGCAAAAATTCACCCCTCCACTTT.

CDR3 residues: CASSLGIAGDRYTIYF. The DNA of the CDR3 is TGTGCCAGCAGTTTAGGGATCGCGGGGGATCGCTACACCATATATTTT. The rearrangement uses TRBV27 and TRBJ1-3, with D possibly TRBD1 on 5 matching bases. V was pared by 2 bases and J by 8 bases, with 19 bases between. This CDR3 contains 16 residues. CDR1 MNHEY and CDR2 SMNVEV come from the germline V gene (reference sequence).

This rearrangement joins TRBV4-2 to TRBJ2-7; the D is unclear. CDR3 length: 14 residues. Germline CDR1 and CDR2: LGHNA and YNFKEQ. The V end lost 0 bases, the J end lost 2 bases, and 8 bases lay between the germline ends. CDR3: CASSQEELPYEQYF. The CDR3 DNA reads as TGTGCCAGCAGCCAAGAAGAGCTCCCCTACGAGCAGTACTTC.

The chain uses TRBV12-3 or TRBV12-4 and TRBJ2-7, with D perhaps matching TRBD1 (6 bases). V was trimmed by 7 bases and J by 0 bases, leaving 13 bases between them. The CDR3 contains 14 residues. CDR3 residues: CASNLDRYSYEQYF. The CDR3 DNA reads as TGTGCCAGCAACCTCGACAGGTACTCCTACGAGCAGTACTTC.